These 13 T cell receptor beta chains originate from one sample sequenced in a study of identical twins. A single record per CDR3 protein comes from TCRdb applying MiXCR to the 5' RACE reads. The sample includes approximately 240,000 distinct CDR3 sequences, about 14% of them seen just once. The sequencing sample was made of memory (CD45RO+) T cells sorted from blood. These receptors all stem from a woman younger than 35 in good health.

The chain has TRBV9 and TRBJ2-3; 8 positions match TRBD2. The germline V gene has CDR1 SGDLS and CDR2 YYNGEE. Trimming at V came to 3 bases and at J to 4 bases, leaving 4 bases not matched to a gene. The CDR3 is 14 residues long. The CDR3 DNA follows: TGTGCCAGCAGCGCATCGACTAGCGCAGATACGCAGTATTTT. Encoded protein: CASSASTSADTQYF.

At least ten counts were recorded for this clonotype. The chain joins TRBV10-2 to TRBJ2-7; no reliable D call. The CDR3 is made up of 13 amino acids. V was clipped by 4 bases and J by 4 bases, with 11 bases between them. The V gene's germline CDR1 is WSHSY and CDR2 SAAADI. The chain's CDR3 is CASSVTTGYEQYF. The CDR3 nucleotides are TGCGCCAGCAGTGTAACAACTGGGTACGAGCAGTACTTC.

This clonotype was observed many times. This chain joins TRBV6-5 and TRBJ1-5; no clear D. The germline V gene has CDR1 MNHEY and CDR2 SVGAGI. Trimming left V 0 bases short and J 0 bases short, with 6 bases between. The CDR3 length is 15 residues. The chain's CDR3 is CASSYSENSNQPQHF. The CDR3 DNA follows: TGTGCCAGCAGTTACTCGGAGAATAGCAATCAGCCCCAGCATTTT.

Ten or more counts support this clonotype. This chain joins TRBV20-1 and TRBJ2-6; D ambiguous. The CDR3 spans 15 residues. Germline V lookup: CDR1 DFQATT, CDR2 SNEGSKA (reference sequence). V was pared by 0 bases and J by 2 bases, with 8 bases between. The CDR3 coding sequence is TGCAGTGCTAGAGATCGTGACACTGGGGCCAACGTCCTGACTTTC. This translates into CSARDRDTGANVLTF.

This clonotype was seen ten or more times. The chain has TRBV5-1 and TRBJ1-4; TRBD1 matches at 7 bases. CDR3 length equals 14 residues. After removal of 3 bases from V and 5 bases from J, the junction contained 4 bases not matched to a gene. Germline V gene sequence: CDR1 SGHRS, CDR2 YFSETQ. DNA of the CDR3: TGCGCCAGCAGCTGGACAGGCGACAATGAAAAACTGTTTTTT. Protein product: CASSWTGDNEKLFF.

This clonotype showed up just a few times. The chain joins TRBV18 to TRBJ1-2, with a weak D call TRBD1 (6 bases). This CDR3 is 15 amino acids long. The germline V gene has CDR1 KGHSH and CDR2 LQKENI. V was cut by 1 base and J by 3 bases, with 12 bases left in between. The CDR3 DNA follows: TGTGCCAGCTCACCACAATCGACAGGAGACTATGGCTACACCTTC. It translates to CASSPQSTGDYGYTF.

The genes are TRBV4-3 and TRBJ2-1; no clear D gene. The CDR3 totals 16 residues. From germline, CDR1 is LGHNA and CDR2 YSLEER. V lost 0 bases and J 0 bases, leaving 9 bases between the germline ends. CDR3 DNA sequence: TGCGCCAGCAGCCAAGAGGTCGGCGGCTCCTACAATGAGCAGTTCTTC. Translated: CASSQEVGGSYNEQFF.

A few counts support this clonotype. The J gene is TRBJ1-2, the V gene TRBV9; the match to TRBD1 covers 11 bases. V dropped 2 bases and J dropped 4; count of bases not matched to a gene: 1. CDR1 is SGDLS and CDR2 is YYNGEE in the germline V gene. This CDR3 is built from 14 residues. CDR3 DNA: TGTGCCAGCAGCGTGGGGACAGGGGGCTATGGCTACACCTTC. Its protein product is CASSVGTGGYGYTF.

This clonotype occurred a few times. This rearrangement joins TRBV7-2 to TRBJ2-7; TRBD1 might be the D (6 bases). The CDR3 extends over 15 amino acids. The V end lost 4 bases, the J end lost 7 bases, and 20 bases lay between the germline ends. Germline V CDR1 and CDR2: SGHTA, FQGNSA. CDR3 protein: CASSSPGTQAREQYF. As DNA, the CDR3 is TGTGCCAGCAGCTCCCCCGGGACACAGGCTAGAGAGCAGTACTTC.

This clonotype was seen more than once but under ten times. The chain is built from TRBV7-9 and TRBJ2-3, with D maybe TRBD2 (5 bases). From germline, CDR1 is SEHNR and CDR2 FQNEAQ (reference sequence). V lost 6 bases, J lost 3 bases, and 16 bases lay in between. CDR3 size: 15 residues. CDR3 in DNA: TGTGCCAGCAGGGATAGACTACGAGGGACAGATACGCAGTATTTT. It codes for CASRDRLRGTDTQYF.

This chain joins TRBV7-8 and TRBJ2-5; a possible D gene is TRBD2 (6 bases). The CDR3 consists of 16 residues. Germline CDR1 is SGHVS and CDR2 is FQNEAQ. V gave up 1 base and J gave up 7 bases, with 19 bases separating them. DNA for the CDR3: TGTGCCAGCAGCTTAGTACGGGGGACCAACCCCTGGACCCAGTACTTC. This encodes CASSLVRGTNPWTQYF. The full variable domain, with the rest looked up from reference TRBV7-8 and TRBJ2-5, is GAGVSQSPRYKVAKRGQDVALRCDPISGHVSLFWYQQALGQGPEFLTYFQNEAQLDKSGLPSDRFFAERPEGSVSTLKIQRTQQEDSAVYLCASSLVRGTNPWTQYFGPGTRLLVL.

This clonotype was seen only a few times. The chain has TRBV6-1 and TRBJ2-7; 8 bases are shared with TRBD1. Germline values: CDR1 MNHNS, CDR2 SASEGT. V dropped 11 bases and J dropped 2; count of bases not matched to a gene: 8. This CDR3 is 13 amino acids long. This chain's CDR3 is CACARTGTYEQYF. The DNA of the CDR3 is TGTGCCTGCGCGCGGACAGGGACCTACGAGCAGTACTTC.

The genes are TRBV9 and TRBJ2-1; maybe TRBD1 (6 bases). CDR3 size: 15 residues. In germline, CDR1 is SGDLS, CDR2 YYNGEE. The V end was cut by 0 bases, the J end by 4 bases, with 11 bases between. The CDR3: CASSVGGGTYNEQFF. Here the CDR3 DNA reads TGTGCCAGCAGCGTAGGAGGGGGTACGTACAATGAGCAGTTCTTC.